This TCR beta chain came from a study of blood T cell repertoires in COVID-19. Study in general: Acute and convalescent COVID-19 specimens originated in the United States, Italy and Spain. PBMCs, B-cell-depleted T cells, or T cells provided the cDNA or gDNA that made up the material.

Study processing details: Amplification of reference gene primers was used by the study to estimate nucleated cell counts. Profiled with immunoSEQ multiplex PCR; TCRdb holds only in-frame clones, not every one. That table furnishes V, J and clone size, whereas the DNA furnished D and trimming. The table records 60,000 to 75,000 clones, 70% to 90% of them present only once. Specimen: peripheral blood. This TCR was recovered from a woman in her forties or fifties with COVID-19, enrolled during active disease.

The CDR3 reads CASRPPGGNEQFF. The CDR3 nucleotides are TGTGCCAGTAGGCCGCCCGGGGGCAATGAGCAGTTCTTC. This chain uses TRBV19 with TRBJ2-1, with D perhaps matching TRBD2 (6 bases). The germline V gene encodes CDR1 LNHDA and CDR2 SQIVND (reference sequence). The CDR3 is made up of 13 amino acids. Deletions cut 6 bases from V and 6 bases from J, with 12 bases between.